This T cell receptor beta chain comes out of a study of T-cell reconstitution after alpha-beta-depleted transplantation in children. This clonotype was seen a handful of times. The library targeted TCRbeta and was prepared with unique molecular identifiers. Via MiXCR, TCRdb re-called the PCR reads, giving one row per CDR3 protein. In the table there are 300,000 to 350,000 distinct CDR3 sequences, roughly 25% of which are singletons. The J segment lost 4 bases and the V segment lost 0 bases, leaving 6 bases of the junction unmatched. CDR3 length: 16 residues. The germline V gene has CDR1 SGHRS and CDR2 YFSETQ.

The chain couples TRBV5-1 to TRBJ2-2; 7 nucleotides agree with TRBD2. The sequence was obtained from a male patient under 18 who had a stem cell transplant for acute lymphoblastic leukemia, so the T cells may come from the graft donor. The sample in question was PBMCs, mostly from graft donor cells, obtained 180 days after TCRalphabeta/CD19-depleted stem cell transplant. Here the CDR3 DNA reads TGCGCCAGCAGCTTGGTTGCGGGAGCGACCACCGGGGAGCTGTTTTTT. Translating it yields CASSLVAGATTGELFF.